The rows below give T cell receptor beta chains drawn from one sample of a study of T cells in Graves' hyperthyroidism and ophthalmopathy. TCRdb recomputed calls from the multiplex PCR reads with MiXCR, one row per CDR3 protein. The data show some 620,000 distinct CDR3 sequences, 16% seen once. Sequenced: blood. These TCRs come from a woman in her 30s with Graves' hyperthyroidism. Each CDR3 is given with its conserved first and last residue. D genes are given only for firm matches. For some rows the clone size is stated as once, few or many, or as a class when expanded; others skip it.

abundance	v_gene	d_gene	j_gene	CDR3nt	CDR3aa
.	TRBV19	.	TRBJ1-1	TGTGCCAGTAGTATTCAGGGGCAATGGGAGATGAACACTGAAGCTTTCTTT	CASSIQGQWEMNTEAFF
many	TRBV2	.	TRBJ2-3	TGTGCCAGCCTCTCGCTCAGGGAGAAGACGCAGTATTTT	CASLSLREKTQYF
many	TRBV5-4	TRBD1	TRBJ2-5	TGTGCCAGCAGCTTGGCGACAGGGTTGGGAGAGACCCAGTACTTC	CASSLATGLGETQYF
.	TRBV27	.	TRBJ2-2	TGTGCCAGCAGTTATCTAGCCGAGACCGGGGAGCTGTTTTTT	CASSYLAETGELFF
many	TRBV3-1	TRBD1	TRBJ2-7	TGTGCCAGCAGGAACGGACAGGGTAGGTACGAGCAGTACTTC	CASRNGQGRYEQYF
many	TRBV3-1	.	TRBJ2-1	TGTGCCAGCAGCCAAGATCTTTTTGCGGTCTCCTACAATGAGCAGTTCTTC	CASSQDLFAVSYNEQFF
many	TRBV2	.	TRBJ2-1	TGTGCCAGCAGTGTCTGGAGGAACTACAATGAGCAGTTCTTC	CASSVWRNYNEQFF
many	TRBV18	TRBD2	TRBJ2-1	TGTGCCAGCACGACTAGCGGGGACTACAATGAGCAGTTCTTC	CASTTSGDYNEQFF
few	TRBV7-3	.	TRBJ2-1	TGTGCCAGCAGCTTAACTTCAAGGAGTAACAATGAGCAGTTCTTC	CASSLTSRSNNEQFF
many	TRBV12-3/TRBV12-4	.	TRBJ1-1	TGTGCCAGCAGTCTCTCCCCGGACGGGAACACTGAAGCTTTCTTT	CASSLSPDGNTEAFF
few	TRBV12-3/TRBV12-4	TRBD2	TRBJ2-7	TGTGCCAGCAGTTTCGCCAGGGAGGGCGAGCAGTACTTC	CASSFAREGEQYF
many	TRBV28	TRBD2	TRBJ2-1	TGTGCCAGCAGTGGCACTATAGCGGGGAGGCCGCGACATGAGCAGTTCTTC	CASSGTIAGRPRHEQFF
.	TRBV24-1	.	TRBJ2-2	TGTGCCACCAGGGGGGGGACTCTCACAGGGATGGACACCGGGGAGCTGTTTTTT	CATRGGTLTGMDTGELFF
many	TRBV28	.	TRBJ2-7	TGTGCCAGCAGTTCCTCGGGTGTGGGTAGTTCTTACGAGCAGTACTTC	CASSSSGVGSSYEQYF
.	TRBV5-6	.	TRBJ1-2	TGTGCCAGCAGCTGGACAGCCGCCTGGGGGGCGAAAAGCTATGGCTACATCTTC	CASSWTAAWGAKSYGYIF
many	TRBV29-1	TRBD1	TRBJ2-7	TGCAGCGTTGAAACCAGGACAGGGCCGGACTACGAGCAGTACTTC	CSVETRTGPDYEQYF
many	TRBV28	.	TRBJ2-1	.	CASSSSGLEGYNEQFF